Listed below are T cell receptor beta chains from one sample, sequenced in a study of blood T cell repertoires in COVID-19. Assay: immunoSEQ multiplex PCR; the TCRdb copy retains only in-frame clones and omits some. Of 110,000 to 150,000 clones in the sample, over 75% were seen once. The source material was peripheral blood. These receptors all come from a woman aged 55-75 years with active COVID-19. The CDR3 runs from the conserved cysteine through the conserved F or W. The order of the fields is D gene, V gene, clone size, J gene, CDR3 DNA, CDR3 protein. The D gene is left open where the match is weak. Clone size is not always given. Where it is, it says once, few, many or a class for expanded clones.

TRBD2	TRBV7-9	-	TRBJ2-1	TGTGCCAGCAGCCTATACGCGGGGATAACTAGCGGGAGGGGGAATGAGCAGTTCTTC	CASSLYAGITSGRGNEQFF
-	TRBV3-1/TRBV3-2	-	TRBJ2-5	TGTGCCAGCAGTCAGGGGGGCTTGGCCCAGTACTTC	CASSQGGLAQYF
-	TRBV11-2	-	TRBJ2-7	TGTGCCAGCAGCTTGGCGGGGCGAACCTACGAGCAGTACTTC	CASSLAGRTYEQYF
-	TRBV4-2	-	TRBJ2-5	TGTGCCAGCAGCCAAGACACAGGGTACCAAGAGACCCAGTACTTC	CASSQDTGYQETQYF
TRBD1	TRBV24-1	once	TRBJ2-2	TGTGCCACCAGTGATTTAGGGACAGGGGCCGGGGAGCTGTTTTTT	CATSDLGTGAGELFF
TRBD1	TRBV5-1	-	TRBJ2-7	TGCGCCAGCAGCTTCGCGGGGACAGGGGGCTTCGTGCAGTACTTC	CASSFAGTGGFVQYF
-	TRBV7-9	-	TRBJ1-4	TGTGCTAGCGGTGGAGCAACTAATGAAAAACTGTTTTTT	CASGGATNEKLFF
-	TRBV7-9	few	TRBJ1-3	TGTGCCAGCAGCTTAGATCGGAGCTCTGGAAACACCATATATTTT	CASSLDRSSGNTIYF
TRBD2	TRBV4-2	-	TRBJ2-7	TGTGCCAGCAGCCAAGAGCTAGCGGGATACAGCGAGCAGTACTTC	CASSQELAGYSEQYF
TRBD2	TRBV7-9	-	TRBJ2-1	TGTGCCAGCAGCTACGGGACTAGCGGCAATGAGCAGTTCTTC	CASSYGTSGNEQFF
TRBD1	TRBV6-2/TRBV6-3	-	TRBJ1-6	TGTGCCAGCAGTTACAACGACAGGGGTAATTCACCCCTCCACTTT	CASSYNDRGNSPLHF
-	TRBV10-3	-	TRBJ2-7	TGTGCCATCAGTTCCGCCTACGAGCAGTACTTC	CAISSAYEQYF
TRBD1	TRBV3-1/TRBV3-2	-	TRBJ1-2	TGTGCCAGCAGCCGATCCGACAGGGCGAGTGGCTACACCTTC	CASSRSDRASGYTF
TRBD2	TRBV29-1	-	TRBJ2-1	TGCAGCGTTGACTTAGCGGGAGCTTTCCAATCCTATGAGCAGTTCTTC	CSVDLAGAFQSYEQFF
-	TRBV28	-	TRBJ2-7	TGTGCCAGCAGTTTCGGGTCGAGCTCCTACGAGCAGTACTTC	CASSFGSSSYEQYF
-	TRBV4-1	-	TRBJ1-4	TGCGCCAGCAGCCAACGTGGTAGGGGTGCGGCTAATGAAAAACTGTTTTTT	CASSQRGRGAANEKLFF
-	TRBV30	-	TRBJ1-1	TGTGCCTGGAGTGTACTAGGGATGAACACTGAAGCTTTCTTT	CAWSVLGMNTEAFF
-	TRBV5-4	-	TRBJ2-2	TGTGCCAGCAGCTTGGCAGGGGTTCCCACCGGGGAGCTGTTTTTT	CASSLAGVPTGELFF
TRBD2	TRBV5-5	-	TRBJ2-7	TGTGCCAGCAGCCTGGTGGCTAGCGGGACCTCATACGAGCAGTACTTC	CASSLVASGTSYEQYF
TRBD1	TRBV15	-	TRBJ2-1	TGTGCCACCAGCACAGCTAGAGGGACAGCAAATGAGCAGTTCTTC	CATSTARGTANEQFF
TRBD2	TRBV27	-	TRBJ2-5	TGTGCCAGCTACGGGACTAGCGGGAGGGCCCCCCAAGAGACCCAGTACTTC	CASYGTSGRAPQETQYF
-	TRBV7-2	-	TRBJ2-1	TGTGCCAGCAGCTTAGCCGCGTTCGCGCAAAACAATGAGCAGTTCTTC	CASSLAAFAQNNEQFF